The rows below give T cell receptor beta chains drawn from one sample of a study of early T cells in non-severe SARS-CoV-2 infection. TCRdb used MiXCR to reprocess the 5' RACE reads, holding one entry per CDR3 protein. The sample includes just over 80,000 distinct CDR3 sequences, roughly 13% of them seen just once. The sequencing sample was made of whole blood. Receptor source: an adult who was a healthcare worker with PCR-confirmed SARS-CoV-2 infection or an uninfected control (not recorded which). Both conserved end residues are part of each CDR3. The D gene is left open where the match is weak. Clone size is shown for a subset of rows, as once, few, many or a class of expanded clone.

D: -
J: TRBJ2-1
size: few
V: TRBV27
CDR3: CASSLLRSGEQFF
DNA: TGTGCCAGCAGTTTATTAAGGTCCGGCGAGCAGTTCTTC

D: TRBD1
J: TRBJ1-4
size: -
V: TRBV14
CDR3: CASSPDRGLYEKLFF
DNA: TGTGCCAGCAGCCCTGACAGGGGATTATACGAAAAACTGTTTTTT

D: -
J: TRBJ2-3
size: -
V: TRBV25-1
CDR3: CASSESGVGYGTDTQYF
DNA: TGTGCCAGCAGTGAATCCGGTGTGGGGTACGGCACAGATACGCAGTATTTT

D: -
J: TRBJ1-1
size: many
V: TRBV5-1
CDR3: CASSLAGGYTEAFF
DNA: TGCGCCAGCAGCTTGGCCGGTGGGTACACTGAAGCTTTCTTT

D: -
J: TRBJ2-3
size: -
V: TRBV29-1
CDR3: CSVGDRQRVTDTQYF
DNA: TGCAGCGTTGGGGATCGACAGCGCGTCACAGATACGCAGTATTTT

D: -
J: TRBJ2-7
size: -
V: TRBV30
CDR3: CAWDTGLTYEQYF
DNA: TGTGCCTGGGATACAGGGTTAACCTACGAGCAGTACTTC

D: -
J: TRBJ2-7
size: many
V: TRBV6-6
CDR3: CASRPPAAGYYEQYF
DNA: TGTGCCAGCAGGCCTCCGGCCGCGGGATATTACGAGCAGTACTTC

D: -
J: TRBJ1-4
size: -
V: TRBV6-2/TRBV6-3
CDR3: CASSQTNEKLFF
DNA: TGTGCCAGCAGTCAGACTAACGAAAAACTGTTTTTT

D: TRBD1
J: TRBJ1-1
size: many
V: TRBV6-5
CDR3: CASRGPGQGKAFF
DNA: TGTGCCAGCAGGGGCCCGGGACAGGGAAAAGCTTTCTTT

D: -
J: TRBJ1-5
size: many
V: TRBV12-3/TRBV12-4
CDR3: CASSLRGHMMPQHF
DNA: TGTGCCAGCAGTTTGCGGGGCCATATGATGCCCCAGCATTTT